These 32 T cell receptor beta chains were sequenced from one sample in a study of shared clonotypes between healthy human individuals. TCRdb's copy holds only in-frame clones and misses some; the assay was immunoSEQ multiplex PCR. This sample has millions of clones, with roughly 95% found just once. The source material was naive CD4+ T cells sorted from blood. The subset: CD45RA+ positively selected. These receptors were collected from a man younger than 35 in good health.

This clone was seen a handful of times. The V call is TRBV29-1, the J call TRBJ2-7; a weak D match, TRBD1 (6 bases). This CDR3 has 11 amino acids. The germline CDR1 and CDR2 sequences are SQVTM and ANQGSEA. The V gene lost 6 bases and the J gene lost 6 bases, with 12 bases spanning the gap. CDR3 sequence reads: CSVRTGSEQYF. In DNA, the CDR3 is TGCAGCGTCCGCACAGGGAGCGAGCAGTACTTC.

The chain uses TRBV27 and TRBJ2-1; D ambiguous. CDR1 is MNHEY, CDR2 SMNVEV, per germline (reference sequence). The CDR3 covers 13 residues. With 10 bases removed from V and 0 bases from J, the gap between germline ends came to 10 bases. This CDR3 is CATGRFSYNEQFF. CDR3 nucleotides: TGTGCCACCGGTCGATTCTCCTACAATGAGCAGTTCTTC.

The CDR3 loop is CASIQMGGGTEAFF. The CDR3 DNA is TGTGCCAGCATTCAGATGGGAGGTGGAACTGAAGCTTTCTTT. J is TRBJ1-1 and V is TRBV28, with D unclear. The germline CDR1 and CDR2 sequences are MDHEN and SYDVKM. The CDR3 length is 14 residues. V was trimmed by 7 bases and J by 5 bases, leaving 17 bases between them.

This clone was observed once. J is TRBJ1-2 and V is TRBV5-1; TRBD1 aligns across 7 bases. This CDR3 comprises 15 residues. J gave up 0 bases and V 0 bases, and 2 bases lay outside the gene matches. The germline gives CDR1 SGHRS, CDR2 YFSETQ. The CDR3 is CASSLGDSPNYGYTF. CDR3 bases: TGCGCCAGCAGCTTGGGGGACAGCCCTAACTATGGCTACACCTTC.

V is TRBV11-2 and J is TRBJ1-1, with D uncertain. Germline V gene sequence: CDR1 SGHAT, CDR2 FQNNGV. V was pared by 4 bases and J by 0 bases, with 21 bases between. This CDR3 is built from 18 residues. Written as DNA, the CDR3 is TGTGCCAGCAGCTACAAGGACCGTGAGAGAATTATGAACACTGAAGCTTTCTTT. This gives the protein CASSYKDRERIMNTEAFF.

The chain uses TRBV27 and TRBJ2-2; D perhaps matches TRBD1 (6 bases). The germline gives CDR1 MNHEY, CDR2 SMNVEV (reference sequence). CDR3 length: 13 amino acids. Trimming took 8 bases from V and 5 from J, leaving 12 bases between them. The CDR3 spells CASGQGRTGELFF. The DNA for the CDR3 is TGTGCCAGCGGCCAGGGGCGAACCGGGGAGCTGTTTTTT.

The CDR3 is CASARQGLNYGYTF. The CDR3 coding sequence is TGTGCCAGCGCCCGACAGGGCCTAAACTATGGCTACACCTTC. The chain is built from TRBV7-9 and TRBJ1-2; TRBD1 matches at 7 bases. The length of the CDR3 is 14 residues. CDR1 SEHNR and CDR2 FQNEAQ come from the germline V gene (reference sequence). V dropped 8 bases and J dropped 2; count of bases not matched to a gene: 8.

The chain couples TRBV4-3 to TRBJ2-7, with 10 nucleotides matching TRBD2. Germline V gene lookup returns CDR1 LGHNA and CDR2 YSLEER. Trimming at V came to 1 base and at J to 9 bases, leaving 15 bases not matched to a gene. The CDR3 is 17 residues long. The CDR3 nucleotides are TGCGCCAGCAGCCAAGGTTTCCCCCCCCTAGCGGGAGAGGTGCAGTACTTC. Protein product: CASSQGFPPLAGEVQYF.

The chain combines TRBV10-2 with TRBJ2-5, with 10 bases matching TRBD2. The junction had 5 bases not matched to a gene; V was cut back by 5 bases and J by 5 bases. The germline gives CDR1 WSHSY, CDR2 SAAADI. This CDR3 has 14 residues. This CDR3 is CASSPGLARETQYF. In DNA form, the CDR3 reads TGCGCCAGCAGTCCGGGACTAGCGCGGGAGACCCAGTACTTC.

On this clone itself: This specimen includes other DNA sequences encoding the same CDR3. The chain employs TRBV18 and TRBJ2-5; no clear D. CDR1 and CDR2 (germline): KGHSH, LQKENI. The V end was cut by 2 bases, the J end by 1 base, with 5 bases between. This CDR3 is 13 amino acids long. The CDR3 here is CASSPGPQETQYF. The CDR3 DNA is TGTGCCAGCTCACCAGGGCCCCAAGAGACCCAGTACTTC.

V and J are TRBV2 and TRBJ1-1, with no clear D. V was trimmed by 6 bases and J by 0 bases, leaving 11 bases between them. The CDR3 is 14 amino acids. Germline V lookup: CDR1 SNHLY, CDR2 FYNNEI. DNA for the CDR3: TGTGCCAGCAGGGTCGCAGACATGAACACTGAAGCTTTCTTT. This sequence encodes CASRVADMNTEAFF.

Of note for this clone: The sample holds other DNA sequences that translate to the same CDR3. The rearrangement joins TRBV6-5 to TRBJ2-3; 13 positions agree with TRBD2. The CDR3 contains 14 residues. Germline-derived CDR1 and CDR2 are MNHEY and SVGAGI. V lost 6 bases to trimming and J lost 3 bases; unmatched junction nucleotides: 0. CDR3 in amino acids: CASRTSGGTDTQYF. Written as DNA, the CDR3 is TGTGCCAGCAGGACTAGCGGGGGGACAGATACGCAGTATTTT.

The chain employs TRBV9 and TRBJ2-7; D is tentatively TRBD1 or TRBD2 (5 bases each). Germline values: CDR1 SGDLS, CDR2 YYNGEE. This CDR3 is built from 14 residues. With 2 bases removed from V and 5 bases from J, the gap between germline ends came to 14 bases. CDR3 sequence: CASSVAGTYNEQYF. Here the CDR3 DNA reads TGTGCCAGCAGCGTGGCCGGGACCTATAACGAGCAGTACTTC.

The rearrangement uses TRBV7-9 and TRBJ2-1; 11 bases map to TRBD2. The CDR3 runs to 15 residues. J gave up 10 bases and V 6 bases, and 11 bases lay outside the gene matches. CDR1 is SEHNR, CDR2 FQNEAQ, per germline (reference sequence). The CDR3 nucleotides are TGTGCCAGCAGGTTGGAAGGACTAGCGGGTGGGGAGCAGTTCTTC. As protein: CASRLEGLAGGEQFF.

This clone is a singleton in its sample. The chain employs TRBV7-2 and TRBJ2-5, with 8 bases fitting TRBD1. The CDR3 is 15 residues long. V shed 5 bases, J shed 5 bases, and the junction held 10 bases outside the gene matches. Per the germline V gene, CDR1 is SGHTA and CDR2 is FQGNSA. This CDR3 is CASSISRDRWETQYF. The CDR3 region has the DNA TGTGCCAGCAGCATCAGCCGGGACAGGTGGGAGACCCAGTACTTC.

The chain carries TRBV4-3 and TRBJ2-7; D is unclear. Trimming left V 0 bases short and J 3 bases short, with 9 bases between. This CDR3 spans 14 amino acids. Germline values: CDR1 LGHNA, CDR2 YSLEER. CDR3 bases: TGCGCCAGCAGCCAAGAGGCTAGTAGCTACGAGCAGTACTTC. This encodes CASSQEASSYEQYF.

The chain carries TRBV4-1 and TRBJ2-1, with 11 bases identical to TRBD2. In germline, CDR1 is MGHRA, CDR2 YSYEKL. The CDR3 covers 15 residues. Germline trimming cut 3 bases from V and 5 bases from J; bases unmatched to any gene: 3. CDR3 nucleotides: TGCGCCAGCAGCCAGAGACTAGCGGGGCACAATGAGCAGTTCTTC. Translating gives CASSQRLAGHNEQFF.

J is TRBJ2-2 and V is TRBV2; 8 bases agree with TRBD1. Germline values: CDR1 SNHLY, CDR2 FYNNEI. This CDR3 comprises 14 residues. Trimming took 8 bases from V and 7 from J; bases not matched to a gene: 9. CDR3 bases: TGTGCCAGCCTTAGTAACAGGGGGAACGGGGAGCTGTTTTTT. Translating it yields CASLSNRGNGELFF.

The chain uses TRBV14 and TRBJ1-1; 8 bases agree with TRBD1. CDR1 and CDR2 from the germline V gene are SGHDN and FVKESK. The junction had 5 bases not matched to a gene; V was cut back by 5 bases and J by 6 bases. There are 13 residues in the CDR3. As DNA, the CDR3 is TGTGCCAGCAGCTCGCAGGGGGCCGCTGAAGCTTTCTTT. Protein: CASSSQGAAEAFF.

The V and J genes are TRBV11-2 and TRBJ1-2; D remains unclear. The length of the CDR3 is 13 residues. Germline V gives CDR1 SGHAT, CDR2 FQNNGV. V dropped 5 bases and J dropped 8 bases, with 15 bases sitting between them. CDR3 coding DNA: TGTGCCAGCAGCGGAGCTCCCCTCTCCGGCTACACCTTC. Its translation is CASSGAPLSGYTF.

The gene calls are TRBV5-1 and TRBJ2-7, with D tentatively TRBD1 or TRBD2 (5 bases each). The CDR3 totals 15 residues. Trimming stripped 5 bases from V and 5 bases from J, with 20 bases between. Germline V gene data show CDR1 as SGHRS and CDR2 as YFSETQ. CDR3 nucleotide sequence: TGCGCCAGCAGAGAGGGTCCGGGACGCGTCAACGAGCAGTACTTC. It encodes CASREGPGRVNEQYF.

V and J are TRBV25-1 and TRBJ1-3; D is unresolved. CDR1 MGHDK and CDR2 SYGVNS come from the germline V gene. The CDR3 extends over 15 amino acids. V dropped 5 bases and J dropped 0 bases, with 11 bases sitting between them. CDR3: CASSHLGVSGNTIYF. In DNA, the CDR3 is TGTGCCAGCAGTCACCTCGGGGTCTCTGGAAACACCATATATTTT.

The table lists this clone with a count of one. V gene TRBV5-4 combines with J gene TRBJ2-1, with 12 bases matching TRBD2. The CDR3 consists of 14 residues. With V trimmed by 7 bases and J by 9 bases, 8 bases remained unmatched. Germline V gives CDR1 SGHNT, CDR2 YYREEE (reference sequence). The DNA for the CDR3 is TGTGCCAGCCGACTAGCGGGAGCGGCGGGTGAGCAGTTCTTC. Protein: CASRLAGAAGEQFF.

To note about this clone: At the DNA level, this CDR3 is encoded by other sequences in the same sample as well. The rearrangement uses TRBV7-9 and TRBJ2-2; 8 bases agree with TRBD1. The germline V gene encodes CDR1 SEHNR and CDR2 FQNEAQ (reference sequence). The V segment lost 0 bases and the J segment 2 bases; nucleotides outside the gene matches: 2. The CDR3 sequence is 16 residues long. The CDR3 here is CASSLAGQGNTGELFF. The CDR3 nucleotides read TGTGCCAGCAGCTTAGCTGGACAGGGTAACACCGGGGAGCTGTTTTTT.

This chain connects TRBV2 to TRBJ1-2; no reliable D call. Trimming cost V 4 bases and J 2 bases, with 8 bases left between them. This CDR3 region has 13 residues. Germline values: CDR1 SNHLY, CDR2 FYNNEI. As DNA, the CDR3 is TGTGCCAGCAGTGTGGCAGACAACTATGGCTACACCTTC. Translated: CASSVADNYGYTF.

This chain links TRBV2 with TRBJ2-7; D remains ambiguous. V was shortened by 8 bases and J by 1 base, with 6 bases between the two germline ends. CDR3 size: 11 residues. Per the germline V gene, CDR1 is SNHLY and CDR2 is FYNNEI. The CDR3 loop is CASLRSYEQYF. CDR3 nucleotide sequence: TGTGCCAGCCTCAGGTCCTACGAGCAGTACTTC.

The rearrangement links TRBV5-1 to TRBJ2-7; TRBD1 matches at 11 bases. The CDR3 has 17 amino acids. The ends lost 0 bases at V and 2 bases at J; junction bases unmatched: 7. Per germline, CDR1 SGHRS and CDR2 YFSETQ. As DNA, the CDR3 is TGCGCCAGCAGCTTGGTTGAATGGGGACAGGGGGCCTACGAGCAGTACTTC. Protein product: CASSLVEWGQGAYEQYF.

This clone was picked up one time. The chain couples TRBV7-9 to TRBJ1-1, with D unclear. The ends were cut back, 1 base at V and 2 bases at J, with 8 bases in the middle. CDR1 and CDR2 from the germline V gene are SEHNR and FQNEAQ (reference sequence). The CDR3 length is 14 residues. The CDR3 is CASSLEAGNTEAFF. The CDR3 DNA follows: TGTGCCAGCAGCTTAGAGGCGGGTAACACTGAAGCTTTCTTT.

The chain employs TRBV5-4 and TRBJ1-2, with D perhaps TRBD1 (5 bases). Germline loops: CDR1 SGHNT, CDR2 YYREEE (reference sequence). This CDR3 is 13 amino acids long. The ends were cut back, 4 bases at V and 8 bases at J, with 15 bases in the middle. The CDR3 sequence is CASSEGILPGYTF. Here the CDR3 DNA reads TGTGCCAGCAGCGAGGGGATCCTACCAGGCTACACCTTC.

This chain connects TRBV7-2 to TRBJ2-7; D remains unclear. The CDR3 is 14 amino acids. In germline, CDR1 is SGHTA, CDR2 FQGNSA. Trimming stripped 3 bases from V and 0 bases from J, with 9 bases between. CDR3 residues: CASSFTQDSYEQYF. CDR3 nucleotides: TGTGCCAGCAGCTTTACCCAGGACTCCTACGAGCAGTACTTC.

This chain joins TRBV4-3 and TRBJ2-7; the D gene is possibly TRBD2 (6 bases). The CDR3 has 15 residues. Germline V CDR1 and CDR2: LGHNA, YSLEER. The V and J ends lost 0 bases and 4 bases respectively, with 13 bases between them. CDR3 coding DNA: TGCGCCAGCAGCCAAGAAATAGCGGTTGTGTACGAGCAGTACTTC. This gives the protein CASSQEIAVVYEQYF.

V is TRBV6-5 and J is TRBJ2-7; no definite D call. Germline V lookup: CDR1 MNHEY, CDR2 SVGAGI. Trimming removed 6 bases at V and 3 bases at J, with 18 bases between. The CDR3 contains 15 residues. This CDR3 reads CASSSGPLDGYEQYF. DNA of the CDR3: TGTGCCAGCAGCTCCGGACCTCTTGATGGCTACGAGCAGTACTTC.